One sample yielded the 13 T cell receptor beta chains listed below, sequenced in a study of T cells in Graves' hyperthyroidism and ophthalmopathy. Authors of the study amplified TCR beta CDR3 regions from RNA transcripts. First-round RT-PCR of the TCR CDR3 relied on the HTBI primer set. Via MiXCR, TCRdb re-called the multiplex PCR reads, giving one row per CDR3 protein. The sample includes approximately 270,000 distinct CDR3 sequences, roughly 14% of them seen just once. The sequencing sample was made of blood. Every receptor here comes from a woman between 35 and 50 years old with Graves' hyperthyroidism that later progressed to Graves' ophthalmopathy.

This clonotype was observed many times. The chain uses TRBV30 and TRBJ2-7; 7 bases line up with TRBD1. J gave up 4 bases and V 0 bases, and 6 bases lay outside the gene matches. CDR1 and CDR2 from the germline V gene are GTSNPN and SVGIG (reference sequence). The CDR3 loop spans 14 amino acids. The chain's CDR3 is CAWSVSQGVYEQYF. The CDR3 DNA reads as TGTGCCTGGAGTGTAAGCCAGGGGGTGTACGAGCAGTACTTC. Supplemented by reference TRBV30 and TRBJ2-7, the full variable domain reads SQTIHQWPATLVQPVGSPLSLECTVEGTSNPNLYWYRQAAGRGLQLLFYSVGIGQISSEVPQNLSASRPQDRQFILSSKKLLLSDSGFYLCAWSVSQGVYEQYFGPGTRLTVT.

This clonotype was recorded at least ten times. The V and J genes are TRBV29-1 and TRBJ2-2; TRBD2 might be the D (6 bases). In germline, CDR1 is SQVTM, CDR2 ANQGSEA. This CDR3 is 14 amino acids long. V lost 5 bases and J lost 1, with 11 bases in between. CDR3 coding DNA: TGCAGCGTTCTGGCTAGCGTGAACACCGGGGAGCTGTTTTTT. Encoded protein: CSVLASVNTGELFF.

This clonotype was observed many times. The chain recombines TRBV3-1 with TRBJ1-1; 11 bases agree with TRBD1. Germline-derived CDR1 and CDR2 are LGHDT and YNNKEL (reference sequence). CDR3 length equals 13 residues. V was pared by 8 bases and J by 11 bases, with 10 bases of the junction left unmatched. The CDR3 nucleotides are TGTGCCAGCGGACGGACAGGGGGCGGGAGGGCTTTCTTT. Its translation: CASGRTGGGRAFF.

This clonotype occurred many times. The V call is TRBV30, the J call TRBJ2-7; the D gene is possibly TRBD2 (6 bases). There are 14 residues in the CDR3. CDR1 is GTSNPN and CDR2 is SVGIG in the germline V gene (reference sequence). Trimming shortened V by 5 bases and J by 0 bases, and 14 bases separated the two germline ends. CDR3 bases: TGTGCCTGGTGTTTAGCGGCGAGCTCCTACGAGCAGTACTTC. This translates into CAWCLAASSYEQYF.

This clonotype has ten or more counts. The V and J genes are TRBV6-1 and TRBJ1-2; no definite D call. Trimming shortened V by 3 bases and J by 4 bases, and 15 bases separated the two germline ends. Germline loops: CDR1 MNHNS, CDR2 SASEGT. The CDR3 consists of 15 residues. The CDR3 here is CASSEARTELYGYTF. The CDR3 bases are TGTGCCAGCAGTGAGGCCCGGACTGAGCTCTATGGCTACACCTTC.

This clonotype was observed many times. This chain uses TRBV2 with TRBJ2-7; D perhaps matches TRBD1 (6 bases). V lost 3 bases and J 0 bases, leaving 6 bases between the germline ends. CDR3 length: 13 amino acids. CDR1 is SNHLY, CDR2 FYNNEI, per germline. CDR3 sequence (DNA): TGTGCCAGCAGTGACAGGGGCTCCTACGAGCAGTACTTC. Protein: CASSDRGSYEQYF.

The sample holds a few counts of this clonotype. The chain uses TRBV28 and TRBJ1-5; TRBD1 might be the D (5 bases). V was trimmed by 2 bases and J by 7 bases, leaving 15 bases between them. Per the germline V gene, CDR1 is MDHEN and CDR2 is SYDVKM. The length of the CDR3 is 15 residues. The CDR3 is CASSLDNGGGQPQHF. CDR3 DNA sequence: TGTGCCAGCAGTTTAGATAACGGGGGAGGCCAGCCCCAGCATTTT.

At least ten counts were recorded for this clonotype. The J gene is TRBJ2-2, the V gene TRBV6-6; 7 bases align to TRBD2. Per germline, CDR1 MNHNY and CDR2 SVGAGI (reference sequence). The CDR3 runs 16 residues. Trimming cost V 2 bases and J 6 bases; bases outside gene matches: 9. The CDR3 spells CASSYLGGGSPGELFF. CDR3 bases: TGTGCCAGCAGTTACCTTGGGGGGGGTTCACCCGGGGAGCTGTTTTTT.

V is TRBV14 and J is TRBJ2-2; D not resolved. V lost 4 bases and J lost 3, with 15 bases in between. Germline V CDR1 and CDR2: SGHDN, FVKESK. The CDR3 spans 16 residues. In nucleotides, the CDR3 is TGTGCCAGCAGCCCGGCCTGGCCCGACGACACCGGGGAGCTGTTTTTT. Its translation is CASSPAWPDDTGELFF. The full variable domain, its missing parts supplied by reference TRBV14 and TRBJ2-2, is EAGVTQFPSHSVIEKGQTVTLRCDPISGHDNLYWYRRVMGKEIKFLLHFVKESKQDESGMPNNRFLAERTGGTYSTLKVQPAELEDSGVYFCASSPAWPDDTGELFFGEGSRLTVL.

V is TRBV5-6 and J is TRBJ2-6; 7 nucleotides line up with TRBD1. CDR1 is SGHDT, CDR2 YYEEEE, per germline. The CDR3 is 15 amino acids. Losses at the gene ends were 9 bases for V and 3 bases for J; bases not matched to a gene: 9. Written as DNA, the CDR3 is TGTGCCAACTCCGAGACAGGGAGTGGGGCCAACGTCCTGACTTTC. Translation: CANSETGSGANVLTF.

This clonotype has a count of ten or more. The chain has TRBV29-1 and TRBJ2-1, with D perhaps matching TRBD1 or TRBD2 (6 bases each). The length of the CDR3 is 15 residues. CDR1 is SQVTM and CDR2 is ANQGSEA in the germline V gene. V lost 7 bases, J lost 3 bases, and 19 bases lay in between. The CDR3 sequence is CSAVGGSGLYNEQFF. In DNA form, the CDR3 reads TGCAGCGCGGTAGGGGGGAGCGGGCTCTACAATGAGCAGTTCTTC.

The chain links TRBV4-1 to TRBJ2-1; 7 bases agree with TRBD2. This CDR3 is 17 amino acids long. With 5 bases clipped from V and 3 bases from J, the junction kept 13 bases outside the gene matches. CDR1 and CDR2 (germline): MGHRA, YSYEKL. The CDR3 DNA reads TGCGCCAGCAGCTACCCGTCCGGGGCTAGCGGCTACAATGAGCAGTTCTTC. It is translated as CASSYPSGASGYNEQFF.

This clonotype was seen at least ten times. The rearrangement uses TRBV7-3 and TRBJ2-7; tentatively, D is TRBD1 or TRBD2 (6 bases each). Trimming removed 2 bases from V and 3 bases from J, with 14 bases in between. Per the germline V gene, CDR1 is SGHTA and CDR2 is FQGTGA. The CDR3 extends over 15 amino acids. Written as DNA, the CDR3 is TGTGCCAGCAGCTTAGGGGACGGAGGGGGCTACGAGCAGTACTTC. Translation gives CASSLGDGGGYEQYF.